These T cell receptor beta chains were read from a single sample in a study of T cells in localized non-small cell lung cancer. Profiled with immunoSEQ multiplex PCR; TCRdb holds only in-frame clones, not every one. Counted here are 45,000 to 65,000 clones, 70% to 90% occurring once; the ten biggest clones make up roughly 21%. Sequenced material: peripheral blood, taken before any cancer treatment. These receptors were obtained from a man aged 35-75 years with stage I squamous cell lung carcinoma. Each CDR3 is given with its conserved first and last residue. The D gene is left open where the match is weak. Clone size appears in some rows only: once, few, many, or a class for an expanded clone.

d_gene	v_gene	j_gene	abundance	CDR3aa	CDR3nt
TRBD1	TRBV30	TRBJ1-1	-	CAWSRDRNTEAFF	TGTGCCTGGAGCCGGGACAGAAACACTGAAGCTTTCTTT
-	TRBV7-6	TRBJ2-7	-	CASSLGPNYEQYF	TGTGCCAGCAGCTTAGGGCCGAACTACGAGCAGTACTTC
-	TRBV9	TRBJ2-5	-	CASSSRGTLTGETQYF	TGTGCCAGCAGCTCCAGGGGCACATTAACGGGGGAGACCCAGTACTTC
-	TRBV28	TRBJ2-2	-	CASTLPHGELFF	TGTGCCAGCACCCTACCCCACGGGGAGCTGTTTTTT
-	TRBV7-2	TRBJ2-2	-	CASSLGVPNTGELFF	TGTGCCAGCAGCTTAGGTGTCCCGAACACCGGGGAGCTGTTTTTT
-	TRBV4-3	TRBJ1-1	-	CASSQGPGQNTEAFF	TGCGCCAGCAGCCAAGGTCCAGGGCAGAACACTGAAGCTTTCTTT
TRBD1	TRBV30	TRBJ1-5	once	CAWSIDRGEGNQPQHF	TGTGCCTGGAGTATCGACAGGGGAGAAGGGAATCAGCCCCAGCATTTT
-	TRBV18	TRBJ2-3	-	CASSPRQGTDTQYF	TGTGCCAGCTCACCAAGGCAAGGAACAGATACGCAGTATTTT
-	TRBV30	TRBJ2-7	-	CAWGSSYEQYF	TGTGCCTGGGGCAGTTCCTACGAGCAGTACTTC
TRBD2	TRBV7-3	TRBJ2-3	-	CASSRLAGAFDTQYF	TGTGCCAGCAGCCGACTAGCGGGAGCGTTTGATACGCAGTATTTT
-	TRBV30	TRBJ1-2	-	CAWMAGAGYGYTF	TGTGCCTGGATGGCGGGGGCGGGCTATGGCTACACCTTC
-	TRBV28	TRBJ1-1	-	CASSLGEISTEAFF	TGTGCCAGCAGCCTTGGGGAAATCAGCACTGAAGCTTTCTTT
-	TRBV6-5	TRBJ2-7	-	CASSYSGRAYEQYF	TGTGCCAGCAGTTACTCGGGCCGAGCCTACGAGCAGTACTTC
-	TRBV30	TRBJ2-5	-	CAWNPGGGGGQETQYF	TGTGCCTGGAACCCCGGAGGGGGTGGGGGGCAAGAGACCCAGTACTTC
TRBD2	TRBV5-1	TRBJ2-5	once	CASSFFGGRTQETQYF	TGCGCCAGCAGCTTCTTCGGGGGGAGGACTCAAGAGACCCAGTACTTC
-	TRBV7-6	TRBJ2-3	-	CASSRIFGTDTQYF	TGTGCCAGCAGCCGCATTTTTGGCACAGATACGCAGTATTTT